These 19 T cell receptor beta chains were sequenced from one sample in a study of regulatory T cells in long-lasting Graves disease. The TCR beta library used iRepertoire HTBI primers with Arm-PCR amplification of CDR3. TCRdb re-derived calls from the multiplex PCR reads in MiXCR, one entry per CDR3 protein. The sample includes a few hundred thousand distinct CDR3 sequences, 23% of them seen just once. The time point here: persistent/refractory GD, antithyroid drugs over 5 years with positive TRAb. The TCR library was prepared using RNA isolated from PBMCs. The sample in question was peripheral blood mononuclear cells (PBMCs), obtained when the disease was refractory, from a patient treated with antithyroid drugs. The receptors come from a female donor with Graves disease.

The J gene is TRBJ2-2, the V gene TRBV7-2; 8 bases agree with TRBD2. The CDR3 length is 16 residues. Germline V lookup: CDR1 SGHTA, CDR2 FQGNSA. V shed 6 bases and J 6 bases; nucleotides not matched to a gene: 12. The CDR3 sequence: CASRAGGLAGPGELFF. The CDR3 DNA reads TGTGCCAGCAGGGCCGGAGGCCTAGCGGGCCCCGGGGAGCTGTTTTTT.

This clonotype was seen a handful of times. V is TRBV6-1 and J is TRBJ1-1, with D possibly matching TRBD1 (6 bases). The CDR3 has 13 amino acids. CDR1 and CDR2 from the germline V gene are MNHNS and SASEGT. The V and J ends lost 7 bases and 6 bases respectively, with 15 bases between them. The CDR3 nucleotides read TGTGCCAGCAAGTCAGGGGCGCCGGCTGAAGCTTTCTTT. As protein: CASKSGAPAEAFF.

The chain combines TRBV7-2 with TRBJ1-5; 9 bases agree with TRBD1. This CDR3 region has 16 residues. J gave up 4 bases and V 6 bases, and 10 bases lay outside the gene matches. Germline CDR1 SGHTA, CDR2 FQGNSA. CDR3 coding DNA: TGTGCCAGCAGTTTTGTTGGGACAGGGAAAAATCAGCCCCAGCATTTT. Its protein product is CASSFVGTGKNQPQHF.

In this sample, this clonotype turned up many times. The genes are TRBV7-9 and TRBJ1-1; D uncertain. Trimming pared 1 base from V and 5 bases from J, leaving 8 bases between. CDR1 is SEHNR and CDR2 is FQNEAQ in the germline V gene (reference sequence). The CDR3 length is 13 residues. In nucleotides, the CDR3 is TGTGCCAGCAGCTTAGGCGGGAGGACTGAAGCTTTCTTT. Translated, it gives CASSLGGRTEAFF.

This sequence joins TRBV27 and TRBJ2-2; D gene ambiguous. The CDR3 totals 13 residues. V gave up 6 bases and J gave up 4 bases, with 9 bases separating them. CDR1 and CDR2 (germline): MNHEY, SMNVEV (reference sequence). Written as DNA, the CDR3 is TGTGCCAGCAGACTGGGCGTCACCGGGGAGCTGTTTTTT. Protein sequence: CASRLGVTGELFF.

The chain uses TRBV19 and TRBJ2-1; maybe TRBD2 (5 bases). Deletions cut 9 bases from V and 4 bases from J, with 13 bases between. The germline V gene has CDR1 LNHDA and CDR2 SQIVND (reference sequence). The CDR3 contains 13 residues. For the CDR3, the DNA is TGTGCCAGCAGTTATACGGGGTACAATGAGCAGTTCTTC. This codes for CASSYTGYNEQFF.

J is TRBJ2-3 and V is TRBV19, with 10 bases aligning to TRBD2. The CDR3 length is 14 residues. The germline CDR1 and CDR2 sequences are LNHDA and SQIVND (reference sequence). J lost 7 bases, V lost 5 bases, and 6 bases had no gene match. The CDR3 protein is CASSSLAGQHTQYF. CDR3 DNA sequence: TGTGCCAGTAGTTCACTAGCGGGACAGCATACGCAGTATTTT.

As for this clonotype: It may be a read error: a sequence one base away is much more abundant. The chain uses TRBV15 and TRBJ2-7; possibly TRBD1 for D (6 bases). Germline V gene lookup returns CDR1 LNHNV and CDR2 YYDKDF (reference sequence). There are 14 residues in the CDR3. CDR3 DNA: TGTGCCACCAGCAGTATTACAGGGAACGACGAGCCGTACTTC. It codes for CATSSITGNDEPYF.

This clonotype was found a few times. This sequence joins TRBV7-9 and TRBJ1-2; tentative D call: TRBD1 (5 bases). This CDR3 is built from 15 residues. V was clipped by 5 bases and J by 5 bases, with 18 bases between them. CDR1 and CDR2 from the germline V gene are SEHNR and FQNEAQ (reference sequence). CDR3 region: CASSLPSGGDYGYTF. CDR3 DNA sequence: TGTGCCAGCAGCCTCCCCAGCGGAGGGGATTATGGCTACACCTTC. Complete variable domain (other parts from reference TRBV7-9 and TRBJ1-2): DTGVSQNPRHKITKRGQNVTFRCDPISEHNRLYWYRQTLGQGPEFLTYFQNEAQLEKSRLLSDRFSAERPKGSFSTLEIQRTEQGDSAMYLCASSLPSGGDYGYTFGSGTRLTVV.

Concerning this clonotype itself: A much larger clonotype is one base distant, so this may be a read error. The chain links TRBV12-3 or TRBV12-4 to TRBJ1-2; no firm D call. There are 14 residues in the CDR3. This CDR3 reads CASSLASPNYDYTF. The DNA for the CDR3 is TGTGCCAGCAGTTTAGCCTCACCTAACTATGACTACACCTTC.

V usage is TRBV4-1 and J usage is TRBJ1-2; the D gene is possibly TRBD1 (6 bases). The CDR3 spans 17 residues. Trimming stripped 0 bases from V and 4 bases from J, with 18 bases between. The germline CDR1 and CDR2 sequences are MGHRA and YSYEKL. The CDR3 loop is CASSQELSGDPSYGYTF. CDR3 DNA sequence: TGCGCCAGCAGCCAAGAGCTCTCAGGGGACCCAAGCTATGGCTACACCTTC.

This clonotype was observed a few times. The chain joins TRBV29-1 to TRBJ1-1, with TRBD1 as a possible D gene (6 bases). Trimming cost V 7 bases and J 5 bases, with 23 bases left between them. This CDR3 is 15 amino acids long. Germline V gene sequence: CDR1 SQVTM, CDR2 ANQGSEA. The CDR3 region has the DNA TGCAGCGCCATTCCCAATTGGGGGCTGAGGACTGAAGCTTTCTTT. Encoded protein: CSAIPNWGLRTEAFF.

This clonotype was recorded a few times. V is TRBV7-9 and J is TRBJ1-2, with D maybe TRBD1 (5 bases). Trimming shortened V by 7 bases and J by 2 bases, and 14 bases separated the two germline ends. This CDR3 spans 14 amino acids. Germline V CDR1 and CDR2: SEHNR, FQNEAQ (reference sequence). CDR3 nucleotide sequence: TGTGCCAGCACCGGGGCGGCAGGAAACTATGGCTACACCTTC. This translates into CASTGAAGNYGYTF.

V gene TRBV12-3 or TRBV12-4 combines with J gene TRBJ1-5; 9 bases line up with TRBD1. V lost 9 bases, J lost 2 bases, and 17 bases stayed unmatched. This CDR3 contains 18 residues. The CDR3 DNA follows: TGTGCCAGAAAACCGGGACAGGGAATCCTTATGGGCAATCAGCCCCAGCATTTT. It specifies CARKPGQGILMGNQPQHF.

In this sample, this clonotype turned up many times. The chain has TRBV30 and TRBJ1-1; TRBD1 matches 8 bases. The CDR3 runs 14 residues. Germline CDR1 is GTSNPN and CDR2 is SVGIG (reference sequence). Here the CDR3 DNA reads TGTGCGCGGAGTCTAACAGGGGGTATCACTGAAGCTTTCTTT. Its protein is CARSLTGGITEAFF.

The sample holds many counts of this clonotype. The genes are TRBV6-1 and TRBJ2-7; D uncertain. This CDR3 comprises 18 residues. The V end lost 0 bases, the J end lost 6 bases, and 24 bases lay between the germline ends. Germline CDR1 and CDR2: MNHNS and SASEGT. This chain's CDR3 is CASSEAPSSRRRSLEQYF. For the CDR3, the DNA is TGTGCCAGCAGTGAAGCGCCCTCCTCACGGCGGAGATCTCTCGAGCAGTACTTC.

This clonotype was observed a handful of times. The chain recombines TRBV14 with TRBJ2-7; D is unresolved. CDR1 is SGHDN, CDR2 FVKESK, per germline. V was clipped by 2 bases and J by 5 bases, with 4 bases between them. This CDR3 has 11 residues. The CDR3 reads CASSQWNEQYF. The DNA for the CDR3 is TGTGCCAGCAGCCAATGGAACGAGCAGTACTTC.

This clonotype was recorded many times. This sequence joins TRBV6-9 and TRBJ1-2; D ambiguous. Germline V lookup: CDR1 MNHGY, CDR2 SVAAGI. V lost 3 bases, J lost 5 bases, and 16 bases lay in between. CDR3 length: 15 residues. This CDR3 reads CASSYPTRREYGYTF. CDR3 coding DNA: TGTGCCAGCAGTTACCCGACAAGGAGGGAATATGGCTACACCTTC.

The chain couples TRBV5-1 to TRBJ2-5; TRBD1 matches at 8 bases. CDR1 and CDR2 from the germline V gene are SGHRS and YFSETQ. The CDR3 runs 15 residues. Germline trimming cut 3 bases from V and 3 bases from J; bases unmatched to any gene: 7. DNA of the CDR3: TGCGCCAGCAGCTCCACGGACAGGGATGAAGAGACCCAGTACTTC. Protein product: CASSSTDRDEETQYF.